This TCR beta chain is drawn from a study of Ad26.COV2.S vaccination and SARS-CoV-2 variants. This table comes from immunoSEQ multiplex PCR, and its TCRdb copy is limited to in-frame clones, with some not included. The repertoire includes 330,000 or so clones, around 90% of them detected once, and 5% to 6.5% sits in the top ten. This CDR3 spans 12 amino acids. The germline V and J ends were trimmed by 4 bases and 7 bases, with 10 bases remaining between them. Germline V CDR1 and CDR2: LNHNV, YYDKDF (reference sequence). The treatment: 15 to 20 received Ad26.COV2.S at low or high dose, single or two shots; about 5 received placebo; per-sample allocation not given. Day 63 after the first injection of vaccine or placebo was the sampling time.

This specimen consisted of peripheral blood, obtained in a trial of Ad26.COV2.S vaccine versus placebo. This chain joins TRBV15 and TRBJ2-5; D is unclear. This clonotype originated in a person between 18 and 65 years old who received the Ad26.COV2.S COVID-19 vaccine or a placebo. CDR3 loop: CATSTYWGTQYF. Written as DNA, the CDR3 is TGTGCCACCAGCACCTATTGGGGGACCCAGTACTTC.